This T cell receptor (beta chain) emerged from a study of early T cells in non-severe SARS-CoV-2 infection. Study-level background: Bulk RNA taken from unsorted whole blood was sequenced, leaving chains unpaired. General study results and limits: Matches to VDJdb favored anti-spike CD8 responses and missed private and CD4 specificities.

This clonotype was picked up a small number of times. Its antigen remains unidentified. In TCRdb, the 5' RACE reads were re-called with MiXCR into one record per CDR3 protein. The sample lists approximately 67,000 distinct CDR3 sequences; 9.5% to 13% were seen once. With 6 bases clipped from V and 6 bases from J, the junction kept 0 bases outside the gene matches. This CDR3 spans 12 amino acids. The germline gives CDR1 SNHLY, CDR2 FYNNEI. This rearrangement joins TRBV2 to TRBJ2-7, with TRBD2 identical over 12 bases. This receptor was obtained from an adult who was a healthcare worker with PCR-confirmed SARS-CoV-2 infection or an uninfected control (not recorded which). The material sequenced was whole blood. Here the CDR3 reads CASRGLAGEQYF. The DNA of the CDR3 is TGTGCCAGCAGGGGACTAGCGGGCGAGCAGTACTTC.